This entry features one TCR beta chain sequence. Per the original methods: Cell counts per sample came from amplifying reference gene primers. TCRdb's table, derived via immunoSEQ multiplex PCR, lists solely in-frame clones and lacks some. The V and J calls and the clone size are those of that table, but D and trimming were determined from the DNA. This table holds about 210,000 clones, 80% to 90% found once. The data stem from a study of blood T cell repertoires in COVID-19. Overall study: T cells, B-cell-depleted T cells, or PBMCs provided the cDNA or gDNA that served as material.

Germline V CDR1 and CDR2: SGHNT, YENEEA. V lost 2 bases and J 7 bases, leaving 11 bases between the germline ends. The CDR3 consists of 13 residues. The chain has TRBV11-3 and TRBJ1-2; no clear D. The clonotype originates from a woman younger than 45 who had been exposed to COVID-19. Sequencing was carried out using PBMCs or T cells enriched from blood (not recorded which). The CDR3 DNA is TGTGCCAGCAGCTTAAGCGGGGAAGGTGGCTACACCTTC. Amino acid sequence: CASSLSGEGGYTF.